The rows below give T cell receptor beta chains drawn from one sample of a study of blood T cell repertoires in COVID-19. TCRdb's table, derived via immunoSEQ multiplex PCR, lists solely in-frame clones and lacks some. The sample has about 80,000 clones, 78% seen once. Sequencing was performed on peripheral blood. The receptors were gathered from a human donor in a cohort sampled during active COVID-19. Both conserved end residues are part of each CDR3. D genes are given only for firm matches. Size is omitted from some rows. Given values are once, few, many or a class for expanded clones.

j_gene,abundance,v_gene,d_gene,CDR3nt,CDR3aa
TRBJ2-2,NA,TRBV30,TRBD1,TGTGCCTGGAGGGGAGACAGGGGATGGAACACCGGGGAGCTGTTTTTT,CAWRGDRGWNTGELFF
TRBJ2-3,NA,TRBV10-3,TRBD2,TGTGCCATCAGTGAGTCTCGGGGGGGGAACACAGATACGCAGTATTTT,CAISESRGGNTDTQYF
TRBJ2-2,NA,TRBV19,NA,TGTGCCAGTAGTATAGGTACTAGCTTCTCCGGGGAGCTGTTTTTT,CASSIGTSFSGELFF
TRBJ1-1,NA,TRBV7-9,NA,TGTGCCAGCAGCTTAGGCTCCGGGAGTGAAGCTTTCTTT,CASSLGSGSEAFF
TRBJ1-5,NA,TRBV29-1,TRBD1,TGCAGCGTTGGATCCGGGACAGGGGATCAGCATTTT,CSVGSGTGDQHF
TRBJ2-3,NA,TRBV4-1,TRBD2,TGCGCCAGCAGCCAGGGACTAGCGACAGATACGCAGTATTTT,CASSQGLATDTQYF
TRBJ1-3,NA,TRBV7-2,TRBD1,TGTGCCAGCAGCTTAGAAGGCCTACAGGGGGCCTCTGGAAACACCATATATTTT,CASSLEGLQGASGNTIYF
TRBJ2-7,once,TRBV5-1,TRBD2,TGCGCCAGCAGCTTGGTAGGACTAGCGGGGACCTTCTACGAGCAGTACTTC,CASSLVGLAGTFYEQYF
TRBJ1-1,NA,TRBV11-2,NA,TGTGCCAGCAGCTTGGGAGGGCCGATGAACACTGAAGCTTTCTTT,CASSLGGPMNTEAFF
TRBJ2-1,NA,TRBV6-6,NA,TGTGCCAGCAGTTACTCGTCGGAGTTCTCCTACAATGAGCAGTTCTTC,CASSYSSEFSYNEQFF
TRBJ2-5,NA,TRBV19,TRBD2,TGTGCCAGTAGTATAGCCCCCAGCGGGAGTCGATGGGAGACCCAGTACTTC,CASSIAPSGSRWETQYF
TRBJ1-2,few,TRBV27,NA,TGTGCCAGCAGCTCGCCCGCCCGCGGGGCGAACTATGGCTACACCTTC,CASSSPARGANYGYTF
TRBJ2-1,NA,TRBV6-6,TRBD2,TGTGCCAGCACCTGGGGGGGCTCCTACAATGAGCAGTTCTTC,CASTWGGSYNEQFF
TRBJ2-1,NA,TRBV4-3,TRBD1,TGCGCCAGCAGCCAAACCGGGACAGGGTACAATGAGCAGTTCTTC,CASSQTGTGYNEQFF
TRBJ2-5,NA,TRBV5-1,TRBD1,TGCGCCAGCAGCCCGGGACAGGAGACCCAGTACTTC,CASSPGQETQYF
TRBJ2-7,NA,TRBV6-5,NA,TGTGCCAGCACTGGGGGGGCGCTCCCGTACGAGCAGTACTTC,CASTGGALPYEQYF
TRBJ2-5,NA,TRBV19,NA,TGTGCCAGTAGGCACCGGGGTGCGGAGACCCAGTACTTC,CASRHRGAETQYF
TRBJ1-6,once,TRBV6-5,NA,TGTGCCAGCAGCTACGCAGCGGACGGAGATTCACCCCTCCACTTT,CASSYAADGDSPLHF
TRBJ2-7,once,TRBV5-1,NA,TGCGCCAGCAGCTTGGCCGAGGAAAGGGAGCAGTACTTC,CASSLAEEREQYF
TRBJ1-2,once,TRBV28,NA,TGTGCCAGCAGTTTAGGGGGGTTAACTAATGGCTACACCTTC,CASSLGGLTNGYTF
TRBJ1-6,NA,TRBV3-1/TRBV3-2,NA,TGTGCCAGCAGCCAAGAGGGTCCGGGTAATCCCCATAATTCACCCCTCCACTTT,CASSQEGPGNPHNSPLHF
TRBJ2-1,NA,TRBV10-3,NA,TGTGCCATCAGTGGAGACGGCGGGTACAATGAGCAGTTCTTC,CAISGDGGYNEQFF
TRBJ2-2,NA,TRBV4-3,TRBD1,TGCGCCAGCAGCCACTCCGGGACAGGGGAGACCGGGGAGCTGTTTTTT,CASSHSGTGETGELFF
TRBJ1-2,NA,TRBV27,NA,TGTGCCAGCAGTTTCCGGCAGGGCCGGGGGGGTCGCTACACCTTC,CASSFRQGRGGRYTF